This TCR beta chain was captured by sequencing in a study of cytomegalovirus exposure and HLA in healthy donors. The J segment lost 10 bases and the V segment lost 1 base, leaving 9 bases of the junction unmatched. The CDR3 runs 15 residues. The germline gives CDR1 SGHAT, CDR2 FQNNGV. Points from the study as a whole: Later analysis revealed greater clonal expansion in HLA-associated TCR beta chains than in equally common others. In a later analysis, 16,951 TCR beta sequences were associated with HLA alleles at 0.05 false discovery rate.

The PCR had 60 Vbeta and 13 Jbeta primers. Libraries were prepared by immunoSEQ multiplex PCR; TCRdb keeps only in-frame clonotypes and omits some of them. In the table there are about 190,000 clones, 84% of which are singletons. This clone was counted a single time. Its antigen is not known. Sequenced: PBMCs. The V gene is TRBV11-2, the J gene TRBJ1-5, with 8 bases aligning to TRBD1. The receptor was isolated from a boy under 18 in good health and CMV-seronegative. Here the CDR3 reads CASSLGQGIVEPQHF. The CDR3 DNA reads TGTGCCAGCAGCTTAGGACAGGGGATTGTGGAACCCCAGCATTTT.